The source of this TCR beta chain is a study of T-cell reconstitution after alpha-beta-depleted transplantation in children. During its preparation, the TCRbeta library received unique molecular identifiers. TCRdb reprocessed the PCR reads via MiXCR and lists one record per CDR3 protein. The sample yields roughly 500,000 distinct CDR3 sequences, roughly a tenth seen once. This clonotype was seen repeatedly, ten times or more. The CDR3 sequence is 14 residues long. CDR1 is SGDLS, CDR2 YYNGEE, per germline. V lost 3 bases to trimming and J lost 2 bases; unmatched junction nucleotides: 3. The TCR comes from a child under 10 years old with inherited bone marrow failure, due to receive a stem cell transplant. The genes are TRBV9 and TRBJ2-3, with 7 nucleotides matching TRBD1. Sequenced here: PBMCs, sampled before TCRalphabeta/CD19-depleted stem cell transplant. CDR3 bases: TGTGCCAGCAGCGGGACAGGCTTCACAGATACGCAGTATTTT. Protein: CASSGTGFTDTQYF.